The present TCR beta chain was sequenced within a study of blood T cell repertoires in COVID-19. Study details: Sites in the United States, Italy and Spain provided acute and convalescent COVID-19 samples. The analysed material was cDNA or gDNA that came from T cells, B-cell-depleted T cells, or PBMCs.

Study processing details: Estimation of nucleated cell counts relied on the amplification of reference gene primers. Data came from immunoSEQ multiplex PCR; TCRdb stores just in-frame clones and leaves some out. V and J calls and clone size are copied from that table; D and trimming were computed from the DNA. The sample gives nearly 50,000 clones, approximately 85% of which show up once; more than 13% is in the top ten. The CDR3 runs 18 residues. Germline assignment: CDR1 LGHDT and CDR2 YNNKEL (reference sequence). Trimming removed 3 bases from V and 7 bases from J; junction bases left unmatched: 13.

The rearrangement links TRBV3-1 (or the pseudogene TRBV3-2) to TRBJ2-1; TRBD2 aligns across 12 bases. The source material was peripheral blood. This sequence originates from a human donor in a cohort sampled during active COVID-19. The CDR3 nucleotides read TGTGCCAGCAGCCACGGGACTAGCGGGTATTTCCGTGGGAATGAGCAGTTCTTC. Encoded protein: CASSHGTSGYFRGNEQFF.